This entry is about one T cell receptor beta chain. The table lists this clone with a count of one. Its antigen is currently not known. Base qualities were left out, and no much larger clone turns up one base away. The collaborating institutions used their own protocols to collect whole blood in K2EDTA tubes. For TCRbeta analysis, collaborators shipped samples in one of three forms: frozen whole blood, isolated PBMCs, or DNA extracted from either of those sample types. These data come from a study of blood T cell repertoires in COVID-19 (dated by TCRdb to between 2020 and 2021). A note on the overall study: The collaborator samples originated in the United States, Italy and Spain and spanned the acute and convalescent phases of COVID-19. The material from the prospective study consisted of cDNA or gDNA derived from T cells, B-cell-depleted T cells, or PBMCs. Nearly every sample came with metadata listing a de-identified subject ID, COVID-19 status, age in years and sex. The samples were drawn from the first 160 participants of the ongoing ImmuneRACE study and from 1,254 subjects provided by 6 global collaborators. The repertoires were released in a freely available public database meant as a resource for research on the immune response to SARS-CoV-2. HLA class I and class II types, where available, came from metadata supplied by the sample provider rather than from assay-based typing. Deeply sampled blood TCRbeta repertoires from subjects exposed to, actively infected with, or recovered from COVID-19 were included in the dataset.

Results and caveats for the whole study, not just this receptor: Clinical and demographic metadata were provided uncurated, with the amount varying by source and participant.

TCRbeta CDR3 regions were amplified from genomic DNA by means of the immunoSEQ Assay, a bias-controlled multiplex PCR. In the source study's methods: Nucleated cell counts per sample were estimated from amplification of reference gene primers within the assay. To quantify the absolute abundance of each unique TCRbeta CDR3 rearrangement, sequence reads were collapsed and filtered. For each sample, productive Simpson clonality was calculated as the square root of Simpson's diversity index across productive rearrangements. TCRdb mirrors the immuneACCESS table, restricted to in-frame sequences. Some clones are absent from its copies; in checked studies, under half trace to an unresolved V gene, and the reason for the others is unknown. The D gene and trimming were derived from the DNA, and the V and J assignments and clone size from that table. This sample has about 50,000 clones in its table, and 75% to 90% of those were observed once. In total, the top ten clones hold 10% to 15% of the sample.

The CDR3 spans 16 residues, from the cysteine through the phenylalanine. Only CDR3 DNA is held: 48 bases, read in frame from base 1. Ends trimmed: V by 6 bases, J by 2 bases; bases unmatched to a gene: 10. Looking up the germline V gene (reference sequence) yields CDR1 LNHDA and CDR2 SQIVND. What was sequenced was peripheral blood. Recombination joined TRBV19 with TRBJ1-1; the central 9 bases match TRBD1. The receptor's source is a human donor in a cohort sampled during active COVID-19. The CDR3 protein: CASSPRYTGGNTEAFF. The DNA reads TGTGCCAGTAGCCCCCGGTATACAGGGGGCAACACTGAAGCTTTCTTT.